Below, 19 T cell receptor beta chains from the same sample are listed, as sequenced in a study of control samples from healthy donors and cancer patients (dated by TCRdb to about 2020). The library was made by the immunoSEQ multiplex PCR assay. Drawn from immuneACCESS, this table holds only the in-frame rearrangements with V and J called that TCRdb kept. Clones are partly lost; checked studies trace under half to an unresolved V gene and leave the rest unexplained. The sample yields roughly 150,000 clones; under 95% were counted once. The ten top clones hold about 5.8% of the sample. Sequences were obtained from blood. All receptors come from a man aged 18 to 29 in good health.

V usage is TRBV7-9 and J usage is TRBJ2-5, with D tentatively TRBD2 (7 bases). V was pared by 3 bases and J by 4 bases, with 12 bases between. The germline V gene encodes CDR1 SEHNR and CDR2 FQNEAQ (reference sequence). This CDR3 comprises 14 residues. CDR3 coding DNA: TGTGCCAGCAGCTTGCGGGGAGGGGGAGAGACCCAGTACTTC. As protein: CASSLRGGGETQYF. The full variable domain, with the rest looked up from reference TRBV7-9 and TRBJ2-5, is DTGVSQNPRHKITKRGQNVTFRCDPISEHNRLYWYRQTLGQGPEFLTYFQNEAQLEKSRLLSDRFSAERPKGSFSTLEIQRTEQGDSAMYLCASSLRGGGETQYFGPGTRLLVL.

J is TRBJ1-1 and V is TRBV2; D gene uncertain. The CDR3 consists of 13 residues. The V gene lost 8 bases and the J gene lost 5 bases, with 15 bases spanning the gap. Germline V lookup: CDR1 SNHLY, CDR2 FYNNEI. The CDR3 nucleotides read TGTGCCAGCCAGAACTTAGAGGTGACTGAAGCTTTCTTT. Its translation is CASQNLEVTEAFF. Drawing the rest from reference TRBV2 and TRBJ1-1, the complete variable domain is EPEVTQTPSHQVTQMGQEVILRCVPISNHLYFYWYRQILGQKVEFLVSFYNNEISEKSEIFDDQFSVERPDGSNFTLKIRSTKLEDSAMYFCASQNLEVTEAFFGQGTRLTVV.

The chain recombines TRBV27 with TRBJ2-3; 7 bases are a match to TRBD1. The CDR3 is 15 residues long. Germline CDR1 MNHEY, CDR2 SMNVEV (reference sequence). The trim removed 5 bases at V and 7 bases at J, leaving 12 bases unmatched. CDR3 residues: CASSADRVSWNTQYF. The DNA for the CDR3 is TGTGCCAGCAGTGCCGACAGGGTATCGTGGAATACGCAGTATTTT.

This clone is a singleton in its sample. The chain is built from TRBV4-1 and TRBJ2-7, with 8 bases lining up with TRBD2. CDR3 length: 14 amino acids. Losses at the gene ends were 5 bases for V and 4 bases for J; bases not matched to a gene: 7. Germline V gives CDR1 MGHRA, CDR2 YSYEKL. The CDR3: CASSGESGSYEQYF. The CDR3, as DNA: TGCGCCAGCAGCGGGGAGAGCGGGAGTTACGAGCAGTACTTC.

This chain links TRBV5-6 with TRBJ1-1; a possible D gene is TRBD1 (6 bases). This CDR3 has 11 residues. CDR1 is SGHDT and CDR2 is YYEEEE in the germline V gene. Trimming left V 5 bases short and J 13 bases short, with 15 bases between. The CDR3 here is CASSSGVQSFF. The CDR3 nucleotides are TGTGCCAGCAGTTCAGGGGTTCAGAGTTTCTTT.

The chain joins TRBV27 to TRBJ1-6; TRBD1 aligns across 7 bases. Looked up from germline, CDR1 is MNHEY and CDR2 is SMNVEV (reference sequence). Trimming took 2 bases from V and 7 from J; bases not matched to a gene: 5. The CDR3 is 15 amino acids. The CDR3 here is CASSLNRGTNSPLHF. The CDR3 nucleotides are TGTGCCAGCAGTTTAAACAGGGGAACGAATTCACCCCTCCACTTT.

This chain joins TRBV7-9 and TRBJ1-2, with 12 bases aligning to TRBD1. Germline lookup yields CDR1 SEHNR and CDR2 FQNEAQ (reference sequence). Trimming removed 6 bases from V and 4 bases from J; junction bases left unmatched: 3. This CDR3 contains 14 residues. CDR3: CASRGQGAPYGYTF. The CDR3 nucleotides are TGTGCCAGCAGGGGACAGGGGGCCCCCTATGGCTACACCTTC.

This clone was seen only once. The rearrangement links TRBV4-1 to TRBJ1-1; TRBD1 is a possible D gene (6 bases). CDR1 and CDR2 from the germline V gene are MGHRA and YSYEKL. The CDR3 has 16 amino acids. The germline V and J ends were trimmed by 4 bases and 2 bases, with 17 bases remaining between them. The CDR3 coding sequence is TGCGCCAGCAGCCTAGCAGCCGGGACACCTAACACTGAAGCTTTCTTT. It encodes CASSLAAGTPNTEAFF.

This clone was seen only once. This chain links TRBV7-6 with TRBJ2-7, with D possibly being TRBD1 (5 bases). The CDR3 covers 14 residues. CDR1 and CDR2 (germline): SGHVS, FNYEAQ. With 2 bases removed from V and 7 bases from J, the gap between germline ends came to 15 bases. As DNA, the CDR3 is TGTGCCAGCAGCTTAAGTCCCAGGGCCCTGGAGCAGTACTTC. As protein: CASSLSPRALEQYF.

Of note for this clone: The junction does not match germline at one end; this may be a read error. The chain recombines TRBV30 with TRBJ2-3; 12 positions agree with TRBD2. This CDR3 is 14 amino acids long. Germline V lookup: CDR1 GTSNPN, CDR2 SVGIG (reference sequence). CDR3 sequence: CAGRTSGGSFTQYF. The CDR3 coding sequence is TGTGCCGGGAGAACTAGCGGGGGGTCGTTTACGCAGTATTTT.

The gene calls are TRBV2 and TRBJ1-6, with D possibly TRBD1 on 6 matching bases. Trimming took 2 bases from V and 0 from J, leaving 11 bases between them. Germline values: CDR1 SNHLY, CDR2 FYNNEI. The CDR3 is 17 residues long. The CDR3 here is CASSERGVYSYNSPLHF. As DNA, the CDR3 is TGTGCCAGCAGTGAAAGGGGGGTTTACTCCTATAATTCACCCCTCCACTTT.

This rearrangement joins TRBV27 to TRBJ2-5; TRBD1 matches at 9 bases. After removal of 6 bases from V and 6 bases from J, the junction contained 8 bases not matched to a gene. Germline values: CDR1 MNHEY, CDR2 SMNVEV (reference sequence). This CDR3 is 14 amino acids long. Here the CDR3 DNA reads TGTGCCAGCAGGGGACCGGGACAGGGCCAGACCCAGTACTTC. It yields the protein CASRGPGQGQTQYF.

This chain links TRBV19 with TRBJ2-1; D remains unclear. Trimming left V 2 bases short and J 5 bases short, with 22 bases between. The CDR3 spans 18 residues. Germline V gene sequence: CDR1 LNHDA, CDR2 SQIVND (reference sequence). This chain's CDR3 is CASSISAGSRTPNNEQFF. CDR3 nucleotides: TGTGCCAGTAGTATAAGCGCCGGTAGCCGTACCCCCAACAATGAGCAGTTCTTC.

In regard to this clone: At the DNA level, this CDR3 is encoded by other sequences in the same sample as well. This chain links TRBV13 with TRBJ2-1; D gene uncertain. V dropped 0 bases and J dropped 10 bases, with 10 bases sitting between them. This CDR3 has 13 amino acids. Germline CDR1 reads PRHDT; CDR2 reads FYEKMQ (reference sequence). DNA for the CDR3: TGTGCCAGCAGCTTAGGCTACGCCGCAGAGCAGTTCTTC. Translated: CASSLGYAAEQFF.

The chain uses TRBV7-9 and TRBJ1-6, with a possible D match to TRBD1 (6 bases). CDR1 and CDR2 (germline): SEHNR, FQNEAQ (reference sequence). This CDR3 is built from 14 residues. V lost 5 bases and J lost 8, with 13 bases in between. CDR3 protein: CASSLRQEDSPLHF. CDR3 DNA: TGTGCCAGCAGCCTAAGACAGGAGGATTCACCCCTCCACTTT.

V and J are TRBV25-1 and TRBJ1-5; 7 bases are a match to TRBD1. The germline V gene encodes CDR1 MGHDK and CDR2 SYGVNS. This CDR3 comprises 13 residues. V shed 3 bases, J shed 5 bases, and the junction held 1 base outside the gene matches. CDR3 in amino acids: CASSDGQDQPQHF. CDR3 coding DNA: TGTGCCAGCAGTGATGGACAGGATCAGCCCCAGCATTTT. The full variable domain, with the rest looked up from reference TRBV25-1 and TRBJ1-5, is EADIYQTPRYLVIGTGKKITLECSQTMGHDKMYWYQQDPGMELHLIHYSYGVNSTEKGDLSSESTVSRIRTEHFPLTLESARPSHTSQYLCASSDGQDQPQHFGDGTRLSIL.

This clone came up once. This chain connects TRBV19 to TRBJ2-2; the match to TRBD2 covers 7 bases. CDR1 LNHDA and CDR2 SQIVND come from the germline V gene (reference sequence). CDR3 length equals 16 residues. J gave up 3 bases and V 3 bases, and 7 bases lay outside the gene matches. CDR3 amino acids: CASSIIRLADTGELFF. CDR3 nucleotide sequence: TGTGCCAGTAGTATCATTCGTCTAGCGGACACCGGGGAGCTGTTTTTT.

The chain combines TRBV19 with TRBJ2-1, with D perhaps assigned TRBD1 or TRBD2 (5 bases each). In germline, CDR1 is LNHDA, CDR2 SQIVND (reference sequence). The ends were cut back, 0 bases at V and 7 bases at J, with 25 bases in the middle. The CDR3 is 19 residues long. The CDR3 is CASSIDQDGGGFFGNEQFF. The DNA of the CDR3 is TGTGCCAGTAGTATAGATCAGGACGGTGGGGGATTTTTTGGGAATGAGCAGTTCTTC.

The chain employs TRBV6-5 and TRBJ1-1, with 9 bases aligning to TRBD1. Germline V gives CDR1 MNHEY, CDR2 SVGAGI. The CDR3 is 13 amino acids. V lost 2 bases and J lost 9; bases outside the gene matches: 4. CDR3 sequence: CASSYITGGQAFF. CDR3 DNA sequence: TGTGCCAGCAGTTACATCACAGGGGGCCAAGCTTTCTTT.